What follows describes a single TCR beta chain. Original processing methods: Counts of nucleated cells, estimated from reference gene primer amplification, were obtained. Repertoires were generated with immunoSEQ multiplex PCR, while TCRdb's copy carries only in-frame clones and drops some. The V and J calls and clone size come from that table; D and trimming were worked out from the DNA. The sample has around 150,000 clones, 60% to 85% seen once; the top ten hold roughly 8%. The sample comes from a study of blood T cell repertoires in COVID-19. Overall study: Samples of COVID-19 (acute and convalescent) were obtained from the United States, Italy and Spain. T cells, B-cell-depleted T cells, or PBMCs supplied cDNA or gDNA.

The V end lost 8 bases, the J end lost 7 bases, and 15 bases lay between the germline ends. The CDR3 has 13 amino acids. Germline-derived CDR1 and CDR2 are MNHEY and SMNVEV (reference sequence). The sequenced sample consisted of peripheral blood. The chain carries TRBV27 and TRBJ1-5; perhaps TRBD1 as D (6 bases). The origin of this receptor is a man in his fifties or sixties with acute or convalescent COVID-19. The CDR3, as DNA: TGTGCCAGCGGACAGACAGCTACCCAGCCCCAGCATTTT. Amino acids: CASGQTATQPQHF.